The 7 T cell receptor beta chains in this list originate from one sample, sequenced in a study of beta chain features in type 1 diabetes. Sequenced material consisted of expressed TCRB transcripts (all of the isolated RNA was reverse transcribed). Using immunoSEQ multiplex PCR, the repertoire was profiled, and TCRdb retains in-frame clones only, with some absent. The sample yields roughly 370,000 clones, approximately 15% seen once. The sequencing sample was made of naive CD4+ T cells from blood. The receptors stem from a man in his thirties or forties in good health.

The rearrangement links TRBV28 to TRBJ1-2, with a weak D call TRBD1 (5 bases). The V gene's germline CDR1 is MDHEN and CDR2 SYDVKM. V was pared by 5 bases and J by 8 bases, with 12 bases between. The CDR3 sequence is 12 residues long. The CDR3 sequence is CASSLQGYGYTF. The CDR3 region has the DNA TGTGCCAGCAGTCTCCAGGGTTACGGCTACACCTTC.

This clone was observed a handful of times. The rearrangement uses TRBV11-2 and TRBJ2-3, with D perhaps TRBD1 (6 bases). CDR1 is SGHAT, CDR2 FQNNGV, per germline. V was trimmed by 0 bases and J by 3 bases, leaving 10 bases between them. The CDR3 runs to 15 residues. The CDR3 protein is CASSLERGLTDTQYF. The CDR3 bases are TGTGCCAGCAGCTTAGAAAGGGGGTTAACAGATACGCAGTATTTT.

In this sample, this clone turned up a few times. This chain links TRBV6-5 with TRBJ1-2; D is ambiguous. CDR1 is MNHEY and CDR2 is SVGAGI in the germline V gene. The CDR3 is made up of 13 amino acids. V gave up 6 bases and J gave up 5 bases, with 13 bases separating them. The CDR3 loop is CASRPAGYYGYTF. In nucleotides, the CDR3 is TGTGCCAGCAGGCCCGCGGGCTATTATGGCTACACCTTC.

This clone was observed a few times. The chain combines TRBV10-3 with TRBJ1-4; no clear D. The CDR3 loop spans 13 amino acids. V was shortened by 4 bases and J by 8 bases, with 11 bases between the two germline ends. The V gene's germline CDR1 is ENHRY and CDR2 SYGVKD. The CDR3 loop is CAISAESGEKLFF. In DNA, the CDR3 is TGTGCCATCAGTGCGGAGAGCGGGGAAAAACTGTTTTTT.

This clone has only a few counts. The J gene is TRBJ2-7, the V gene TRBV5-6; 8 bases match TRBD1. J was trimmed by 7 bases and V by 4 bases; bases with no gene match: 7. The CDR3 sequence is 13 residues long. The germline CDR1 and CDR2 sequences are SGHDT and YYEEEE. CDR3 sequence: CASSGQGAQEQYF. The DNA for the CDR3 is TGTGCCAGCAGCGGGCAGGGGGCGCAGGAGCAGTACTTC.

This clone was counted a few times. DNA for the CDR3: TGTGCCAGCAGCAGGGAGGCCCACAATGAGCAGTTCTTC. The encoded protein is CASSREAHNEQFF. The rearrangement links TRBV7-2 to TRBJ2-1; D might be TRBD2 (6 bases). The CDR3 runs to 13 residues. CDR1 SGHTA and CDR2 FQGNSA come from the germline V gene. V was cut by 5 bases and J by 5 bases, with 10 bases left in between.

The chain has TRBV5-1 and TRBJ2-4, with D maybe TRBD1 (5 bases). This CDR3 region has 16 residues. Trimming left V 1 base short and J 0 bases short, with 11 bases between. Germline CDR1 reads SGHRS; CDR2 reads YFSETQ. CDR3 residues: CASSLTGEIAKNIQYF. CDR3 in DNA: TGCGCCAGCAGCTTGACAGGAGAGATAGCCAAAAACATTCAGTACTTC. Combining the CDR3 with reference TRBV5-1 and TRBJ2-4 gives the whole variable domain KAGVTQTPRYLIKTRGQQVTLSCSPISGHRSVSWYQQTPGQGLQFLFEYFSETQRNKGNFPGRFSGRQFSNSRSEMNVSTLELGDSALYLCASSLTGEIAKNIQYFGAGTRLSVL.